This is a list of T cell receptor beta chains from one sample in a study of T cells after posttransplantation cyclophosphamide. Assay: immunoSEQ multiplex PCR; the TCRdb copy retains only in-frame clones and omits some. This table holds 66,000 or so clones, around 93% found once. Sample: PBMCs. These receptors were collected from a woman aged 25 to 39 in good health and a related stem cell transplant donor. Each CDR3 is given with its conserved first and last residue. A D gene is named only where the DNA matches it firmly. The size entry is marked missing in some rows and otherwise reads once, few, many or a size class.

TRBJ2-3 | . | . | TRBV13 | TGTGCCAGCAGCGTCCAAGGCACAGATACGCAGTATTTT | CASSVQGTDTQYF
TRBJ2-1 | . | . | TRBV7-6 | TGTGCCAGCAGTCCCGGGGAAGCCTACAATGAGCAGTTCTTC | CASSPGEAYNEQFF
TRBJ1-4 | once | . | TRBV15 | TGTGCCACCAGCAGCCTCCGGGGAAATGAAAAACTGTTTTTT | CATSSLRGNEKLFF
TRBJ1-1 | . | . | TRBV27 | TGTGCCAGCAGTGACCAGCCCCCTCGTGGCACTGAAGCTTTCTTT | CASSDQPPRGTEAFF
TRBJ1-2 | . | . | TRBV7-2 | TGTGCCAGCAGCTTTCTCGGACAGAGGGTCCATGGCTACACCTTC | CASSFLGQRVHGYTF
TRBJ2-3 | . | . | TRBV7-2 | TGTGCCAGCAGCTTGGCTGGTTCTAGCACAGATACGCAGTATTTT | CASSLAGSSTDTQYF
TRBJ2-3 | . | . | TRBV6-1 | TGTGCCAGCAGTGAACAGGGGGGTGGCACAGATACGCAGTATTTT | CASSEQGGGTDTQYF
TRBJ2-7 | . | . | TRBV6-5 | TGTGCCAGCAGTTCCCAGTACTCCTACGAGCAGTACTTC | CASSSQYSYEQYF
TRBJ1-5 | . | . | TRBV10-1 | TGCGCCAGCAGTCGCGCGGGCAATCAGCCCCAGCATTTT | CASSRAGNQPQHF
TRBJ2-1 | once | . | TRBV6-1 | TGTGCCAGCATGAGACAGGATGTAGGGAATGAGCAGTTCTTC | CASMRQDVGNEQFF
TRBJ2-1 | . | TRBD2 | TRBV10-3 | TGTGCCATCAGTGGGTCAACAGCGGGACTAGCGAGCAATGAGCAGTTCTTC | CAISGSTAGLASNEQFF
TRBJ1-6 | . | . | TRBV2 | TGTGCCAGCAACCTGGACATTAATTCACCCCTCCACTTT | CASNLDINSPLHF
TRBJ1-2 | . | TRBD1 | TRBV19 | TGTGCCAGTCTCGGGCAGGGGGGCTATGGCTACACCTTC | CASLGQGGYGYTF
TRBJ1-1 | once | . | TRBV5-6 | TGTGCCAGCAGCCTGACAGCCCAGGCCGGAGCTTTCTTT | CASSLTAQAGAFF
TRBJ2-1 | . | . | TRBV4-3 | TGCGCCAGCAGCCAACTCCCAGGGGAAGACAATGAGCAGTTCTTC | CASSQLPGEDNEQFF
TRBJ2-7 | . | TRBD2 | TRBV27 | TGTGCCAGCAGTTTTTTGGCTAGCGGGGGAAGCGAGCAGTACTTC | CASSFLASGGSEQYF
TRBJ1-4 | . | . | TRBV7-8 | TGTGCCAGCAGCGAAGGCCAAGGGGCCTATAATGAAAAACTGTTTTTT | CASSEGQGAYNEKLFF
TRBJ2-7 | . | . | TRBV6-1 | TGTGCCAGCACGACTACCTACTACGAGCAGTACTTC | CASTTTYYEQYF
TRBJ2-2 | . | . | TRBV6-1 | TGTGCCAGCACTTCCCGTCCCGGGGAGCTGTTTTTT | CASTSRPGELFF
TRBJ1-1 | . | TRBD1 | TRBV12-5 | TGTGCTAGTGAAACAGGGGGGAACACTGAAGCTTTCTTT | CASETGGNTEAFF
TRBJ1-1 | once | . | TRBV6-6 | TGTGCCAGCAGTTACGGGGTCCGGGAAACTGAAGCTTTCTTT | CASSYGVRETEAFF
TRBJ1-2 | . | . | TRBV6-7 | TGTGCCAGCAGAGAGACAGGTCGAGGCTACACCTTC | CASRETGRGYTF
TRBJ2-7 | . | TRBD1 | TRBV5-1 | TGCGCCACCGGAGGTATCCTGGCCAGGACAGGGGGCGCTGGCCACGAGCAGTACTTC | CATGGILARTGGAGHEQYF
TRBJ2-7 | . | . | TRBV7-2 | TGTGCCAGCAGCTTGAGCTCCTACGAGCAGTACTTC | CASSLSSYEQYF
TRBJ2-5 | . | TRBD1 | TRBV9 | TGTGCCAGCAGCTCTCGGACAGGGGAAGAGACCCAGTACTTC | CASSSRTGEETQYF
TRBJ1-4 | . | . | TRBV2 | TGTGCCAGCAGCTGGTGGGGGGCGGGTGAAAAACTGTTTTTT | CASSWWGAGEKLFF
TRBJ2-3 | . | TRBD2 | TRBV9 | TGTGCCAGCAGCGTATATCACGGGGGGACCCACACAGATACGCAGTATTTT | CASSVYHGGTHTDTQYF
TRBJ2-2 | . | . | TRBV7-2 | TGTGCCAGCAGCTTAGACCCGCCCGCGAACACCGGGGAGCTGTTTTTT | CASSLDPPANTGELFF
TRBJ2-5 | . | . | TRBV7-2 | TGTGCCAGCAGCTTTAACTATGGTGAGACCCAGTACTTC | CASSFNYGETQYF
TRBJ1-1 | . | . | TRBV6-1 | TGTGCCAGCAGTGAAAGGCGCAGGGGAGGAGAAGCTTTCTTT | CASSERRRGGEAFF
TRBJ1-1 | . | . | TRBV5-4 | TGTGCCAGCAGCTATAGGGGGACACTTCACACTGAAGCTTTCTTT | CASSYRGTLHTEAFF
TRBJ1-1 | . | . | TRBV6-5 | TGTGCCAGCAGTTCCGGACTGAAAGAAGCTTTCTTT | CASSSGLKEAFF
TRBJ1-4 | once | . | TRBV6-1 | TGTGCCAGCAGTGACAGGAGAAAAACTAATGAAAAACTGTTTTTT | CASSDRRKTNEKLFF
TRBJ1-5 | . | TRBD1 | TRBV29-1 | TGCAGCGTAGGCACAGGGGGCCTGGGTCAGCCCCAGCATTTT | CSVGTGGLGQPQHF
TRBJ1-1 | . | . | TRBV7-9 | TGTGCCAGCAGCTTATCGGACACTGAAGCTTTCTTT | CASSLSDTEAFF
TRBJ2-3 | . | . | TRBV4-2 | TGTGCCAGCAGCCAAGTCATCGGGGGGCCCGCAGATACGCAGTATTTT | CASSQVIGGPADTQYF
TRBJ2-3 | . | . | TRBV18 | TGTGCCAGCTCACCACGGGCATCTCATGATACGCAGTATTTT | CASSPRASHDTQYF
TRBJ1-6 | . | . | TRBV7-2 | TGTGCCAGCAGCTTTGGGACCCGGGGAACACCCCTCCACTTT | CASSFGTRGTPLHF
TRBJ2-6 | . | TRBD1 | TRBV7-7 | TGTGCCAGCAGCCCAGTAGTTCAGGGGGCTTCTGGGGCCAACGTCCTGACTTTC | CASSPVVQGASGANVLTF
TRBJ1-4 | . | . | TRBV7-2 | TGTGCCAGCAGCTTTCAAGCGAGAGATGAAAAACTGTTTTTT | CASSFQARDEKLFF
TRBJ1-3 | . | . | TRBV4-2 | TGTGCCAGCAGCCAAGAACTCAGGAGTGAGAACACCATATATTTT | CASSQELRSENTIYF
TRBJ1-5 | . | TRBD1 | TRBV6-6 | TGTGCCAGCAGTTACACCAACAGGGGGGACGGTCAGCCCCAGCATTTT | CASSYTNRGDGQPQHF
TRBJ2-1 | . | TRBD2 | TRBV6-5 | TGTGCCAGCCGCACCGGACTAGTAAAGGGCAATGAGCAGTTCTTC | CASRTGLVKGNEQFF
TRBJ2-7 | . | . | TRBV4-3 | TGCGCCAGCAGCCAAGACTCCCACTACGAGCAGTACTTC | CASSQDSHYEQYF
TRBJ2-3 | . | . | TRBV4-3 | TGCGCCAGCAGCCAAGGCGGGCGCCCCACAGATACGCAGTATTTT | CASSQGGRPTDTQYF
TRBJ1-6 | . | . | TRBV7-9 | TGTGCCAGCAGCGCAGGGACATCGGGGGGTTCACCCCTCCACTTT | CASSAGTSGGSPLHF
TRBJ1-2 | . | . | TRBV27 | TGTGCCAGCAGTTTACCAGGGCCAGGAGGCTACACCTTC | CASSLPGPGGYTF